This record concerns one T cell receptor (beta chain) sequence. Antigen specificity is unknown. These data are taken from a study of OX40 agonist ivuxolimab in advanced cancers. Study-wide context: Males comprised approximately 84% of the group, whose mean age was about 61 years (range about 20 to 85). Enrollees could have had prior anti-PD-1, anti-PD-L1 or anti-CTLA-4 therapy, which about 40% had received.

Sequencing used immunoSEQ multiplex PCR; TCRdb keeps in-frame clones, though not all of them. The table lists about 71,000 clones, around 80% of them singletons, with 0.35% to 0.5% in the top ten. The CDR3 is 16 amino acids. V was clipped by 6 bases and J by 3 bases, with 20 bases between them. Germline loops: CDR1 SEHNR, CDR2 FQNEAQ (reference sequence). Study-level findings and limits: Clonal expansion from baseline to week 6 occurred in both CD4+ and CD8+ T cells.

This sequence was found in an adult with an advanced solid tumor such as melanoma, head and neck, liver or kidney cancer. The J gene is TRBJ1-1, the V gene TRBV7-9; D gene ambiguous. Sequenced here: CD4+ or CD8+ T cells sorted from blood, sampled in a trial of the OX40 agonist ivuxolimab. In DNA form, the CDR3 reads TGTGCCAGCAGACCCAGGAGGGAGGGTTTGGACACTGAAGCTTTCTTT. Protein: CASRPRREGLDTEAFF.